These 10 T cell receptor beta chains originate from one sample sequenced in a study of metastatic and nonmetastatic thyroid tumors. TCRdb recomputed clones from the PCR reads via MiXCR. The sample yields about 93,000 clones, roughly 13% seen once. Patients were all untreated before their thyroid surgery. The sequencing input was blood. The receptors were gathered from a female donor with papillary thyroid cancer or a benign thyroid nodule (not recorded which). Some clones in this sample may be carry-over from other donors' samples.

With respect to this clone: A much more abundant neighbour one base away suggests this may be a read error. The chain recombines TRBV7-9 with TRBJ2-5, with 8 bases fitting TRBD2. The V gene end was trimmed by 5 bases and the J gene end by 5 bases; junction bases not matched to a gene: 10. CDR1 SEHNR and CDR2 FQNEAQ come from the germline V gene (reference sequence). CDR3 size: 15 residues. The CDR3 DNA reads TGTGCCAGCAGCCCCATTAGCGGGACAAGTGAGACCCAGTACTTC. The encoded protein is CASSPISGTSETQYF.

This clone was observed at least ten times. The chain carries TRBV7-9 and TRBJ1-2; 7 bases are shared with TRBD1. CDR3 size: 12 residues. Germline CDR1 and CDR2: SEHNR and FQNEAQ (reference sequence). The junction had 7 bases not matched to a gene; V was cut back by 8 bases and J by 7 bases. CDR3 loop: CASEGEGAGYTF. Here the CDR3 DNA reads TGTGCCAGCGAGGGAGAGGGGGCTGGCTACACCTTC.

This clone was seen many times. This chain uses TRBV4-1 with TRBJ2-3; TRBD2 aligns across 8 bases. V dropped 4 bases and J dropped 8; count of bases not matched to a gene: 8. Germline V gives CDR1 MGHRA, CDR2 YSYEKL. The CDR3 has 14 amino acids. The CDR3 loop reads CASSPITGGGTQYF. The CDR3 DNA sequence: TGCGCCAGCAGCCCCATAACCGGGGGGGGTACGCAGTATTTT.

This clone was detected ten times or more. The chain combines TRBV6-1 with TRBJ2-1, with TRBD2 identical over 7 bases. The CDR3 spans 13 residues. V lost 6 bases and J lost 8; bases outside the gene matches: 7. The germline V gene has CDR1 MNHNS and CDR2 SASEGT. The CDR3 DNA reads as TGTGCCAGCAGATCGATGGGGGGGTATGAGCAGTTCTTC. It translates to CASRSMGGYEQFF.

This clone was detected many times. V and J are TRBV7-2 and TRBJ2-4; D is unresolved. CDR1 and CDR2 from the germline V gene are SGHTA and FQGNSA. V was shortened by 4 bases and J by 2 bases, with 12 bases between the two germline ends. This CDR3 is 15 amino acids long. CDR3 nucleotide sequence: TGTGCCAGCAGCTCCCTTTGGGGTTCCAAAAACATTCAGTACTTC. This sequence encodes CASSSLWGSKNIQYF.

V is TRBV7-9 and J is TRBJ2-7; tentative D call: TRBD2 (5 bases). Germline loops: CDR1 SEHNR, CDR2 FQNEAQ (reference sequence). Trimming removed 3 bases from V and 5 bases from J, with 14 bases in between. This CDR3 is 14 amino acids long. CDR3 nucleotide sequence: TGTGCCAGCAGCTTCCAAGGCCCAGCGGACGAGCAGTACTTC. This codes for CASSFQGPADEQYF.

In this sample, this clone turned up many times. This sequence joins TRBV4-2 and TRBJ1-5; 8 nucleotides align to TRBD1. CDR3 length: 14 residues. V shed 3 bases, J shed 5 bases, and the junction held 3 bases outside the gene matches. Germline-derived CDR1 and CDR2 are LGHNA and YNFKEQ. The CDR3 DNA reads as TGTGCCAGCAGCCATGCAGGGGGCGATCAGCCCCAGCATTTT. This gives the protein CASSHAGGDQPQHF.

The table lists this clone with many counts. The CDR3 DNA reads as TGTGCCAGTAGTACGGGACTATACTCCTACAATGAGCAGTTCTTC. Translation gives CASSTGLYSYNEQFF. The V call is TRBV19, the J call TRBJ2-1; 7 bases agree with TRBD2. Germline assignment: CDR1 LNHDA and CDR2 SQIVND (reference sequence). The V and J ends lost 4 bases and 0 bases, in that order; junction bases with no gene match: 3. CDR3 size: 15 residues.

This clone was counted ten times or more. This sequence may be a read error, since a much larger clone differs from it by one base. The V call is TRBV30, the J call TRBJ2-7; no clear D gene. Looked up from germline, CDR1 is GTSNPN and CDR2 is SVGIG (reference sequence). This CDR3 region has 15 residues. The CDR3 DNA follows: TGTGCCTGGAGTGACTACAGCCTAAACTCCTACGAGCAGTGCTTC. It yields the protein CAWSDYSLNSYEQCF. Using reference TRBV30 and TRBJ2-7 for the parts outside the CDR3, the full variable domain is SQTIHQWPATLVQPVGSPLSLECTVEGTSNPNLYWYRQAAGRGLQLLFYSVGIGQISSEVPQNLSASRPQDRQFILSSKKLLLSDSGFYLCAWSDYSLNSYEQCFGPGTRLTVT.

This clone was found many times. The chain joins TRBV6-2 or TRBV6-3 to TRBJ2-1; no clear D gene. CDR1 is MNHEY and CDR2 is SVGEGT in the germline V gene. The CDR3 is 14 residues long. V lost 5 bases and J 1 base, leaving 9 bases between the germline ends. In DNA form, the CDR3 reads TGTGCCAGCAGTCTACTTGGTTCCTACAATGAGCAGTTCTTC. This encodes CASSLLGSYNEQFF.